The clone carrying this T cell receptor (beta chain) was seen ten or more times. Its cognate antigen is unknown. The germline CDR1 and CDR2 sequences are SGHRS and YFSETQ. The CDR3 has 12 amino acids. Trimming stripped 0 bases from V and 3 bases from J, with 4 bases between. Peripheral blood, about 9.8 milliliters per donor, was collected. The data derive from a study of blood T cells in healthy people across ages. Study-wide results and caveats: In long-lived donors, naive CD4+ cell counts and diversity exceeded those of aged donors.

Then a second PCR, running roughly 6 to 11 cycles, was carried out with a sample-barcoded 5' primer and a J-beta primer mix. Tags on each cDNA molecule came from a template-switch adaptor with 12 random nucleotides. Researchers report that each sample yielded at least 2.5 million CDR3-containing paired-end reads. One entry per CDR3 protein results from TCRdb running MiXCR on the 5' RACE reads. This sample has over a million distinct CDR3 sequences, with 45% found just once. Material: blood. The TCR was taken from a woman in her fifties or sixties in good health. The chain carries TRBV5-1 and TRBJ2-7; D gene ambiguous. CDR3 region: CASSLDIYEQYF. CDR3 nucleotide sequence: TGCGCCAGCAGCTTGGACATCTACGAGCAGTACTTC.